This T cell receptor beta chain was documented in a study of identifying expanded T cells in peripheral blood. Healthy donors had no documented immune events, such as infections, while sampled. V dropped 1 base and J dropped 7; count of bases not matched to a gene: 5. Germline CDR1 MNHNS, CDR2 SASEGT. This CDR3 comprises 15 residues. General study results and limits: Across healthy donors, higher total template counts meant significantly greater approximately two-week count variance. Over around two and four weeks, about 15 and 19 clones changed, versus approximately 1.1 between replicates.

Data came from immunoSEQ multiplex PCR; TCRdb stores just in-frame clones and leaves some out. In the table there are about 63,000 clones, around 86% of which are singletons. On this clone itself: Antigen unknown.

The source is a person aged 18 to 75 in good health. The specimen sequenced was blood. The gene calls are TRBV6-1 and TRBJ1-5, with 9 bases identical to TRBD1. The DNA for the CDR3 is TGTGCCAGCAGTGAAGGGGGACAGGGAGACCAGCCCCAGCATTTT. It is translated as CASSEGGQGDQPQHF.